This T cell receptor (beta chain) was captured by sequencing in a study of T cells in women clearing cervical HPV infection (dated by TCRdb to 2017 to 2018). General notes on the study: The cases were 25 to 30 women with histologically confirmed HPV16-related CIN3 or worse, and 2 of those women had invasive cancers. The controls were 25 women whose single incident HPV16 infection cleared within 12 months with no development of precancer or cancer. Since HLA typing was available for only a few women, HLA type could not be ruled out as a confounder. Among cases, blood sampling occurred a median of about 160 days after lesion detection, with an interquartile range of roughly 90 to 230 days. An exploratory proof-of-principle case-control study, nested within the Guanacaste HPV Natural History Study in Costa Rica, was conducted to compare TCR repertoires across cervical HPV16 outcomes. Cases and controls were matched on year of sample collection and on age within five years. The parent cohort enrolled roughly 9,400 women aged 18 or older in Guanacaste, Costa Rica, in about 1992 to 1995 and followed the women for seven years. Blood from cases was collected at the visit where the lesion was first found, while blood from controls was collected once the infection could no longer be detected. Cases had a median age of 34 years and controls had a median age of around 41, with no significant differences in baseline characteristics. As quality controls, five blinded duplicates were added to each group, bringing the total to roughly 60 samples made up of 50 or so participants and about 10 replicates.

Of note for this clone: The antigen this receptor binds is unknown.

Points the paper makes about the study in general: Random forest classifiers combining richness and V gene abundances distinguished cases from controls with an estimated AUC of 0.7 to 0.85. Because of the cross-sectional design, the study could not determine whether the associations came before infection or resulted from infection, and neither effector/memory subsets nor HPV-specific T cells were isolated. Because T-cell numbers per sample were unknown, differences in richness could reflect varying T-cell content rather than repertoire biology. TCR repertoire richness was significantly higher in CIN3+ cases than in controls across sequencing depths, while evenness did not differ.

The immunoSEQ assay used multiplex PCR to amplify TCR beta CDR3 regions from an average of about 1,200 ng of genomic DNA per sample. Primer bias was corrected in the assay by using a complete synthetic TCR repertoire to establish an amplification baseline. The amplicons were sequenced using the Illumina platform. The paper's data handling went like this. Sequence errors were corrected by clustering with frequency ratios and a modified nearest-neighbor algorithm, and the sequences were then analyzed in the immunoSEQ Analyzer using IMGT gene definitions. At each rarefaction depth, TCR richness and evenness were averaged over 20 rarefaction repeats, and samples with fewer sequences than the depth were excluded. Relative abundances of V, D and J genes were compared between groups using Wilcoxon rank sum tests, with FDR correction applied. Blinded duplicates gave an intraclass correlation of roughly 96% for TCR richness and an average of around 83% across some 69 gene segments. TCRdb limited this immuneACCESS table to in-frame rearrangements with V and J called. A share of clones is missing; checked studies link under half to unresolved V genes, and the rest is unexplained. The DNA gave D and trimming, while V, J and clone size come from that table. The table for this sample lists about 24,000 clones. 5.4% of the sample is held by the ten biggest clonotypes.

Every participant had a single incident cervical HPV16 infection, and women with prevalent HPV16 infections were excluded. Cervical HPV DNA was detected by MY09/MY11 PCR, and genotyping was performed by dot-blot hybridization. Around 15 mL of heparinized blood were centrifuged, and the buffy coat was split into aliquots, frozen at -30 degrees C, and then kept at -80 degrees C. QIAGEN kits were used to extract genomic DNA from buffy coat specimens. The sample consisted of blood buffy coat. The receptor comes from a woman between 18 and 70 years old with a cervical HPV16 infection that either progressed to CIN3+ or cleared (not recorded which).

The part of the CDR3 DNA that was read is TGCGGGGCTAGCGGTGAAGAGACC. Its product reads: CGASGEET. The whole CDR3 protein is CGASGEETQYF. Recombination connected TRBV20-1 to TRBJ2-5; 7 middle bases align to TRBD2. The CDR3 end falls 3 residues outside the read, so it is completed with the germline J gene. The CDR3 sequence holds 11 residues, the cysteine and phenylalanine included. The DNA has 24 bases, all within the CDR3, and is read from base 1. CDR1 and CDR2, per the germline V gene (reference sequence), are DFQATT and SNEGSKA.